This TCR beta chain was retrieved from a study of T cell repertoires in cytomegalovirus infection. TCRdb re-called the reads through MiXCR, storing one row per CDR3 protein. The sample lists some 560,000 distinct CDR3 sequences; under 45% were seen once. A word on this clonotype: Its antigen is not known.

The specimen was cultured PBMCs, collected from culture after CMV antigen stimulation. The receptor was isolated from a human donor in good health (CMV status not recorded). Some clones in this sample may be carry-over from other donors' samples.

CDR3: CASSLGWSEQYF. The CDR3 DNA sequence: TGTGCCAGCAGCTTAGGATGGAGCGAGCAGTACTTC. V is TRBV7-8 and J is TRBJ2-7; D gene unclear. Trimming pared 1 base from V and 6 bases from J, leaving 7 bases between. Germline V gives CDR1 SGHVS, CDR2 FQNEAQ. The CDR3 has 12 residues.